This entry is about one T cell receptor (beta chain). What it binds is not known. The sequencing template was cDNA reverse transcribed from extracted RNA. Sequencing used immunoSEQ multiplex PCR; TCRdb keeps in-frame clones, though not all of them. This sample has roughly 75,000 clones, with approximately 60% found just once. Alopecia areata patients had lesional scalp punch biopsies and peripheral blood taken from them. V shed 3 bases, J shed 3 bases, and the junction held 10 bases outside the gene matches. Germline V gene lookup returns CDR1 MGHRA and CDR2 YSYEKL. CDR3 length: 16 amino acids. The record originates from a study of CD8+ T cells in alopecia areata. Study at large: Treated patients received oral tofacitinib, 5 to 10 mg twice daily. Whole-study findings and limits: Resident alphabeta T cells of normal skin are also sequenced in scalp samples. Lesional scalp exceeded normal scalp in clonality, especially in alopecia totalis/universalis.

The chain carries TRBV4-1 and TRBJ2-5; TRBD2 matches at 7 bases. The sequence derives from a human donor with alopecia areata. The starting material was CD8+ T cells sorted from blood, obtained at week 0. CDR3 sequence: CASSQPRGTIEETQYF. The CDR3 DNA is TGCGCCAGCAGCCAGCCACGCGGGACTATAGAAGAGACCCAGTACTTC.